This T cell receptor (beta chain) comes out of a study of shared clonotypes between healthy human individuals. Clones were read by immunoSEQ multiplex PCR, and TCRdb kept only the in-frame ones, dropping some. The table lists 600,000 to 700,000 clones, less than 80% of them singletons, with around 1.7% in the top ten. This clone appeared once. The germline V gene encodes CDR1 KGHSH and CDR2 LQKENI. The CDR3 has 14 amino acids. Trimming took off 4 bases at V and 4 bases at J, with 13 bases between the two ends. The rearrangement uses TRBV18 and TRBJ1-2, with D possibly matching TRBD1 (5 bases). The sequence was obtained from a woman aged 25 to 39 in good health. Source material: memory CD4+ T cells sorted from blood. As for subset: CD45RA-negative fraction. For the CDR3, the DNA is TGTGCCAGCTCACTTCCGACAGCAAGCTATGGCTACACCTTC. This gives the protein CASSLPTASYGYTF. The full variable domain, its missing parts supplied by reference TRBV18 and TRBJ1-2, is NAGVMQNPRHLVRRRGQEARLRCSPMKGHSHVYWYRQLPEEGLKFMVYLQKENIIDESGMPKERFSAEFPKEGPSILRIQQVVRGDSAAYFCASSLPTASYGYTFGSGTRLTVV.